A selection of T cell receptor beta chains follows, all from one sample in a study of control samples from healthy donors and cancer patients. Sequencing was performed with immunoSEQ multiplex PCR; in TCRdb, only in-frame clones are kept and a portion is missing. The sample has under 200,000 clones; around 93% are singletons. Sequenced input: blood. All receptors derive from a woman aged 60-70 years in good health. The CDR3 runs from the conserved cysteine through the conserved F or W.

v_call,cdr3_aa
TRBV4-1,CASSQVGLAETQYF
TRBV9,CASSPNPTTGEGYTF
TRBV4-3,CASSSGTGDYGYTF
TRBV6-1,CASSESRAVLSYEQYF
TRBV19,CASSPGGRAYGYTF
TRBV7-9,CASSFGRLRDEAFF
TRBV6-5,CASSYSSQGVTETQYF
TRBV6-6,CASKGLLGQGDQPQHF
TRBV21-1,CASSKGVRRNGYTF
TRBV10-2,CASSDRTGFSYNEQFF
TRBV6-2/TRBV6-3,CASSYGAATNEKLFF
TRBV3-1/TRBV3-2,CASSPLGVTEAFF
TRBV5-4,CASSLAGIRYEQYF
TRBV12-3/TRBV12-4,CASHRNTEAFF
TRBV13,CASSLLGGGYTF
TRBV27,CASSWDRGVGTEAFF
TRBV7-2,CASSPRGISTGELFF
TRBV6-5,CASSSGTYGYTF
TRBV6-2/TRBV6-3,CASSYLSSYNEQFF
TRBV5-1,CASSPGGISEAFF
TRBV12-3/TRBV12-4,CASSRGANTEAFF
TRBV5-1,CASSLTGTFSYEQYF
TRBV19,CASSRRDRGLPDTQYF
TRBV6-5,CGGGGAADTQYF
TRBV11-2,CASSLNRGPGSGYTF
TRBV4-1,CASSQQIRSGLASTDTQYF
TRBV6-5,CASSQGAKNIQYF
TRBV7-7,CASSLESATGETQYF
TRBV4-1,CASSQDVAGGRRYETQYF
TRBV7-2,CASSLSISRSGANVLTF
TRBV7-2,CASSLGVMKGSEAFF